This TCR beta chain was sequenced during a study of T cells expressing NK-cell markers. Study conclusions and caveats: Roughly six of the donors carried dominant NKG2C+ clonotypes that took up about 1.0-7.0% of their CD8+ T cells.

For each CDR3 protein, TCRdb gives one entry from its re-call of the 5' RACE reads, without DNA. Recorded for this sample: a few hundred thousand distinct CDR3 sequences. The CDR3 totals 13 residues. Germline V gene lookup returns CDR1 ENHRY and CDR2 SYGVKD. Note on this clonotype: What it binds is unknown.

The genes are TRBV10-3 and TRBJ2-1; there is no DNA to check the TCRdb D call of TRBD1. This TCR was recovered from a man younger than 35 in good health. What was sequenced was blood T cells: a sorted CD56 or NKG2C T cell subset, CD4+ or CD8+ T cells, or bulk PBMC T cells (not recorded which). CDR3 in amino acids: CAITEGAYNEQFF.